This is a list of T cell receptor beta chains from one sample in a study of blood T cell repertoires in COVID-19. Clones were sequenced by immunoSEQ multiplex PCR, and TCRdb holds only the in-frame ones, with some missing. Of nearly 200,000 clones in the sample, approximately 86% were seen once. Sequenced: peripheral blood. The receptors shown here come from a man aged 60-69 years with COVID-19, enrolled during active disease. Both conserved end residues are part of each CDR3. Fields, in order: clone size, D gene, J gene, V gene, CDR3 DNA, CDR3 protein. D genes are given only for firm matches. Clone size is shown for a subset of rows, as once, few, many or a class of expanded clone.

clone size: .
D gene: .
J gene: TRBJ2-5
V gene: TRBV5-1
CDR3 DNA: TGCGCCAGCAGCTTGGGAGGCCAAGAGACCCAGTACTTC
CDR3 protein: CASSLGGQETQYF

clone size: .
D gene: .
J gene: TRBJ1-2
V gene: TRBV27
CDR3 DNA: TGTGCCAGCCGACCGAGCGGGGGGCTACTCCGTGGCTACACCTTC
CDR3 protein: CASRPSGGLLRGYTF

clone size: .
D gene: TRBD1
J gene: TRBJ1-1
V gene: TRBV4-1
CDR3 DNA: TGCGCCAGCAGCCAAGTAAAAGGACAGGGATTCACTGAAGCTTTCTTT
CDR3 protein: CASSQVKGQGFTEAFF

clone size: .
D gene: TRBD1
J gene: TRBJ1-2
V gene: TRBV12-3/TRBV12-4
CDR3 DNA: TGTGCCAGCAGGACAGGGGCGCGTGGCTACACCTTC
CDR3 protein: CASRTGARGYTF

clone size: once
D gene: .
J gene: TRBJ1-2
V gene: TRBV6-5
CDR3 DNA: TGTGCCAGCAGTTACGCAGGGGTAGATGGCTACACCTTC
CDR3 protein: CASSYAGVDGYTF

clone size: .
D gene: .
J gene: TRBJ2-1
V gene: TRBV18
CDR3 DNA: TGTGCCAGCTCCGCCGACAGAGAGCAGTTCTTC
CDR3 protein: CASSADREQFF

clone size: .
D gene: .
J gene: TRBJ1-1
V gene: TRBV28
CDR3 DNA: TGTGCCAGCAGTACAAGTGGGCCAGGGCGCAGAGAAGCTTTCTTT
CDR3 protein: CASSTSGPGRREAFF

clone size: few
D gene: .
J gene: TRBJ1-1
V gene: TRBV5-4
CDR3 DNA: TGTGCCAGCAGCCCCAGGTTAGGGAACACTGAAGCTTTCTTT
CDR3 protein: CASSPRLGNTEAFF

clone size: few
D gene: .
J gene: TRBJ1-6
V gene: TRBV27
CDR3 DNA: TGTGCCAGCAGTTTATCGGTCCAGTATAATTCACCCCTCCACTTT
CDR3 protein: CASSLSVQYNSPLHF

clone size: .
D gene: TRBD1
J gene: TRBJ1-5
V gene: TRBV6-1
CDR3 DNA: TGTGCCAGCAGTGAACCTAGAAGGACAGGGTACCAGCCCCAGCATTTT
CDR3 protein: CASSEPRRTGYQPQHF

clone size: few
D gene: TRBD1
J gene: TRBJ1-2
V gene: TRBV27
CDR3 DNA: TGTGCCAGCAGTCCCCCAGGGGGAGGCTACACCTTC
CDR3 protein: CASSPPGGGYTF

clone size: .
D gene: TRBD1
J gene: TRBJ2-2
V gene: TRBV10-3
CDR3 DNA: TGTGCCACCGGACAGGATCTCGCCGGGGAGCTGTTTTTT
CDR3 protein: CATGQDLAGELFF

clone size: once
D gene: .
J gene: TRBJ2-7
V gene: TRBV3-1/TRBV3-2
CDR3 DNA: TGTGCCAGCAGCCTAGGGGGGAGCGGGGCCTATTACGAGCAGTACTTC
CDR3 protein: CASSLGGSGAYYEQYF

clone size: .
D gene: .
J gene: TRBJ1-6
V gene: TRBV7-3
CDR3 DNA: TGTGCCAGCAGCTTACGGGGTGGCAGTAGTTCACCCCTCCACTTT
CDR3 protein: CASSLRGGSSSPLHF

clone size: .
D gene: .
J gene: TRBJ2-1
V gene: TRBV9
CDR3 DNA: TGTGCCAGCAGCGTAGAGGGCGGACAGTCACCCTACAATGAGCAGTTCTTC
CDR3 protein: CASSVEGGQSPYNEQFF

clone size: .
D gene: .
J gene: TRBJ2-6
V gene: TRBV7-2
CDR3 DNA: TGTGCCAGCAGCTTACAATCCAGCTCTGGGGCCAACGTCCTGACTTTC
CDR3 protein: CASSLQSSSGANVLTF

clone size: .
D gene: TRBD1
J gene: TRBJ2-1
V gene: TRBV24-1
CDR3 DNA: TGTGCCACCAGTGACGGACAGGGGGGAGTAGATGAGCAGTTCTTC
CDR3 protein: CATSDGQGGVDEQFF

clone size: .
D gene: TRBD1
J gene: TRBJ2-1
V gene: TRBV3-1/TRBV3-2
CDR3 DNA: TGTGCCAGCAACCGACAGGGGTTTAATGAGCAGTTCTTC
CDR3 protein: CASNRQGFNEQFF

clone size: once
D gene: TRBD2
J gene: TRBJ2-7
V gene: TRBV4-1
CDR3 DNA: TGCGCCAGCAGCCAAGGGGGGGGGAGAAAGTGGTACGAGCAGTACTTC
CDR3 protein: CASSQGGGRKWYEQYF

clone size: .
D gene: TRBD1
J gene: TRBJ1-2
V gene: TRBV19
CDR3 DNA: TGTGCCAGTAACACCCGGGACAGGCCTTATGGCTACACCTTC
CDR3 protein: CASNTRDRPYGYTF

clone size: .
D gene: .
J gene: TRBJ2-3
V gene: TRBV12-3/TRBV12-4
CDR3 DNA: TGTGCCAGCAGTAGGGGACATACAGATACGCAGTATTTT
CDR3 protein: CASSRGHTDTQYF

clone size: once
D gene: .
J gene: TRBJ2-2
V gene: TRBV7-8
CDR3 DNA: TGTGCCAGCAGCTTAGAGGGCGCGGGAACCGGGGAGCTGTTTTTT
CDR3 protein: CASSLEGAGTGELFF

clone size: .
D gene: TRBD1
J gene: TRBJ1-1
V gene: TRBV18
CDR3 DNA: TGTGCCAGCTCACCACGGGGGACAGGGGGCCCCTACACTGAAGCTTTCTTT
CDR3 protein: CASSPRGTGGPYTEAFF

clone size: .
D gene: .
J gene: TRBJ1-6
V gene: TRBV10-3
CDR3 DNA: TGTGCCATCAGGTCAGAAACCCCTTCGGAGTCACCCCTCCACTTT
CDR3 protein: CAIRSETPSESPLHF

clone size: .
D gene: TRBD2
J gene: TRBJ2-2
V gene: TRBV29-1
CDR3 DNA: TGCAGCGTTCGGGGGGGCGCGCACGGGGAGCTGTTTTTT
CDR3 protein: CSVRGGAHGELFF

clone size: .
D gene: TRBD1
J gene: TRBJ1-1
V gene: TRBV7-8
CDR3 DNA: TGTGCCAGCAGCTCCAGGGGGTTCGTCACTGAAGCTTTCTTT
CDR3 protein: CASSSRGFVTEAFF

clone size: .
D gene: .
J gene: TRBJ1-5
V gene: TRBV5-1
CDR3 DNA: TGCGCCAGCAGCTTGCGCACCAGGAGCAATCAGCCCCAGCATTTT
CDR3 protein: CASSLRTRSNQPQHF

clone size: .
D gene: TRBD1
J gene: TRBJ2-7
V gene: TRBV27
CDR3 DNA: TGTGCCAGCAGTTTCCGGGACAGGGCTCTCGAGCAGTACTTC
CDR3 protein: CASSFRDRALEQYF

clone size: once
D gene: .
J gene: TRBJ1-1
V gene: TRBV19
CDR3 DNA: TGTGCCAGTAGTTTGACCAGCGCTGGGAACACTGAAGCTTTCTTT
CDR3 protein: CASSLTSAGNTEAFF

clone size: .
D gene: .
J gene: TRBJ1-1
V gene: TRBV5-4
CDR3 DNA: TGTGCCAGTCAGCGGGACCGTGGGAACACTGAAGCTTTCTTT
CDR3 protein: CASQRDRGNTEAFF

clone size: .
D gene: TRBD1
J gene: TRBJ2-1
V gene: TRBV7-3
CDR3 DNA: TGTGCCAGCAGCTTCGCGGGACAGGGGGCATCTAGGGAGCAGTTCTTC
CDR3 protein: CASSFAGQGASREQFF

clone size: .
D gene: .
J gene: TRBJ2-7
V gene: TRBV27
CDR3 DNA: TGTGCCAGCAGCCGTACAACAGGGATCAACGAGCAGTACTTC
CDR3 protein: CASSRTTGINEQYF

clone size: .
D gene: TRBD1
J gene: TRBJ1-2
V gene: TRBV3-1/TRBV3-2
CDR3 DNA: TGTGCCAGCAGCCAACCGGGGACAGTCTGGGAACACTTC
CDR3 protein: CASSQPGTVWEHF

clone size: .
D gene: TRBD1
J gene: TRBJ1-2
V gene: TRBV30
CDR3 DNA: TGTGCCCGATCATTCGGACAGGGATATGGCTACACCTTC
CDR3 protein: CARSFGQGYGYTF

clone size: .
D gene: .
J gene: TRBJ1-2
V gene: TRBV4-1
CDR3 DNA: TGCGCCAGCAGCCAAGAATCGCAGGGTTTGCGCTATGGCTACACCTTC
CDR3 protein: CASSQESQGLRYGYTF

clone size: few
D gene: .
J gene: TRBJ1-2
V gene: TRBV21-1
CDR3 DNA: TGTGCCAGCAGAAAAAAAAGGGGTCGGTCCCTAGCTAACTATGGCTACACCTTC
CDR3 protein: CASRKKRGRSLANYGYTF

clone size: .
D gene: TRBD2
J gene: TRBJ2-7
V gene: TRBV4-1
CDR3 DNA: TGCGCCAGCGGAAAAGAGGGCGGGACTAGCGGGAGGCACGAGCAGTACTTC
CDR3 protein: CASGKEGGTSGRHEQYF